These 10 T cell receptor beta chains originate from one sample sequenced in a study of blood T cell repertoires in COVID-19. TCRdb's table, derived via immunoSEQ multiplex PCR, lists solely in-frame clones and lacks some. The sample yields about 250,000 clones, approximately 90% seen once. Material for sequencing was PBMCs or T cells enriched from blood (not recorded which). These receptors came from a man between 18 and 35 years old who had recovered from COVID-19.

CDR3 DNA: TGTGCCAGCAGTATATCACTAGCGGACTACGAGCAGTACTTC. This translates into CASSISLADYEQYF. The rearrangement joins TRBV28 to TRBJ2-7; 8 nucleotides match TRBD2. There are 14 residues in the CDR3. Losses at the gene ends were 5 bases for V and 3 bases for J; bases not matched to a gene: 6. Germline CDR1 is MDHEN and CDR2 is SYDVKM.

The J gene is TRBJ1-1, the V gene TRBV7-9; possible D gene TRBD1, 5 bases. The germline CDR1 and CDR2 sequences are SEHNR and FQNEAQ (reference sequence). V shed 9 bases and J shed 6 bases, with 14 bases lying between them. The CDR3 extends over 12 amino acids. The CDR3 here is CASDRDFSEAFF. As DNA, the CDR3 is TGTGCCAGTGACCGGGACTTCTCTGAAGCTTTCTTT.

The J gene is TRBJ2-2, the V gene TRBV7-8; a weak D match, TRBD2 (5 bases). V was clipped by 6 bases and J by 2 bases, with 10 bases between them. This CDR3 is built from 14 residues. CDR1 and CDR2 from the germline V gene are SGHVS and FQNEAQ. As DNA, the CDR3 is TGTGCCAGCAGATACAGCGGTAACACCGGGGAGCTGTTTTTT. Translating it yields CASRYSGNTGELFF.

J is TRBJ2-2 and V is TRBV6-5; maybe TRBD2 (5 bases). Germline CDR1 MNHEY, CDR2 SVGAGI. V was clipped by 7 bases and J by 3 bases, with 12 bases between them. The CDR3 length is 14 residues. CDR3 DNA: TGTGCCAGCACATTCGGGATTGACACCGGGGAGCTGTTTTTT. Its protein product is CASTFGIDTGELFF.

V and J are TRBV7-3 and TRBJ2-5; 7 bases are shared with TRBD2. The germline gives CDR1 SGHTA, CDR2 FQGTGA. The CDR3 spans 16 residues. Losses at the gene ends were 1 base for V and 5 bases for J; bases not matched to a gene: 10. The CDR3 bases are TGTGCCAGCAGCTTAAACGGGGGAGGGAAATCTGAGACCCAGTACTTC. Its protein product is CASSLNGGGKSETQYF.

This chain links TRBV19 with TRBJ2-7, with D perhaps TRBD1 (6 bases). This CDR3 region has 13 residues. Trimming pared 3 bases from V and 0 bases from J, leaving 6 bases between. Germline values: CDR1 LNHDA, CDR2 SQIVND (reference sequence). CDR3 nucleotides: TGTGCCAGTAGTATGGACAGCTCCTACGAGCAGTACTTC. Translating it yields CASSMDSSYEQYF.

The genes are TRBV30 and TRBJ1-3; D might be TRBD1 (6 bases). Germline V gene lookup returns CDR1 GTSNPN and CDR2 SVGIG (reference sequence). Trimming took 1 base from V and 4 from J, leaving 11 bases between them. This CDR3 comprises 14 residues. Here the CDR3 reads CAWSAGALGNTIYF. In DNA form, the CDR3 reads TGTGCCTGGAGTGCAGGGGCCTTGGGAAACACCATATATTTT.

J is TRBJ1-2 and V is TRBV3-1 (or the pseudogene TRBV3-2), with no clear D. V shed 0 bases and J shed 10 bases, with 9 bases lying between them. Germline CDR1 reads LGHDT; CDR2 reads YNNKEL (reference sequence). The CDR3 totals 12 residues. CDR3 region: CASSQDGGLYTF. For the CDR3, the DNA is TGTGCCAGCAGCCAAGACGGAGGTCTCTACACCTTC.

The V gene is TRBV6-5, the J gene TRBJ2-7, with 8 bases lining up with TRBD2. Trimming cost V 7 bases and J 0 bases; bases outside gene matches: 8. The CDR3 has 15 residues. Per germline, CDR1 MNHEY and CDR2 SVGAGI. The CDR3 coding sequence is TGTGCCAGCAAAACTAGCGGATCGAGCTCCTACGAGCAGTACTTC. Its protein is CASKTSGSSSYEQYF.

The chain is built from TRBV7-2 and TRBJ2-1; TRBD1 aligns across 10 bases. CDR1 and CDR2 (germline): SGHTA, FQGNSA. The CDR3 sequence is 13 residues long. V gave up 4 bases and J gave up 12 bases; unmatched junction bases: 6. The CDR3 sequence: CASSSRDRGRQFF. The CDR3 DNA is TGTGCCAGCAGCTCCCGGGACAGGGGTCGGCAGTTCTTC. The entire variable domain, with the rest obtained from reference TRBV7-2 and TRBJ2-1, is as follows: GAGVSQSPSNKVTEKGKDVELRCDPISGHTALYWYRQSLGQGLEFLIYFQGNSAPDKSGLPSDRFSAERTGGSVSTLTIQRTQQEDSAVYLCASSSRDRGRQFFGPGTRLTVL.